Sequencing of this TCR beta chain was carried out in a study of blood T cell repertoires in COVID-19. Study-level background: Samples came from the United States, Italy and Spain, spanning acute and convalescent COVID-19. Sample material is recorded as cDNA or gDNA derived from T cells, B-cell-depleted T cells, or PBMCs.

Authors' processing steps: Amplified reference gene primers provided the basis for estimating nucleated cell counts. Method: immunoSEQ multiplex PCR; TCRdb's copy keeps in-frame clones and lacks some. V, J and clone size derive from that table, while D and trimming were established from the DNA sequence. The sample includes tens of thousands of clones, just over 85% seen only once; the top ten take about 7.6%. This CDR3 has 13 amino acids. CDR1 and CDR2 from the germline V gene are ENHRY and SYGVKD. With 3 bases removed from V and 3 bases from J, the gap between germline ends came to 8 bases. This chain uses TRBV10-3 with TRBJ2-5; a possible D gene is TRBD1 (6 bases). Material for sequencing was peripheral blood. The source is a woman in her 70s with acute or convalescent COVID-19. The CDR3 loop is CAISDWTEETQYF. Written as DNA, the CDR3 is TGTGCCATCAGTGATTGGACAGAAGAGACCCAGTACTTC.